These T cell receptor beta chains were read from a single sample in a study of cytomegalovirus exposure and HLA in healthy donors. Clones were read by immunoSEQ multiplex PCR, and TCRdb kept only the in-frame ones, dropping some. The sample contains 250,000 to 300,000 clones, about nine tenths of which appear only once. Sequencing was performed on PBMCs. The receptors stem from a girl aged 2-10 years in good health and CMV-seronegative. CDR3s include the opening cysteine and the closing phenylalanine or tryptophan. Fields, in order: clone size, J gene, D gene, V gene, CDR3 protein, CDR3 DNA. D genes are given only for firm matches. A clone size is listed for some rows: how often the clone was seen (once, few, many), or a class if it is expanded.

>NA|TRBJ1-3|TRBD1|TRBV6-1
CASSERPGGSSGNTIYF
TGTGCCAGCAGTGAAAGACCAGGGGGATCCTCTGGAAACACCATATATTTT
>NA|TRBJ2-7|NA|TRBV28
CASRDIEPDSSYEQYF
TGTGCCAGCAGGGACATCGAACCAGATTCCTCCTACGAGCAGTACTTC
>NA|TRBJ2-1|NA|TRBV15
CATSRGESNEQFF
TGTGCCACCAGCAGAGGCGAAAGCAATGAGCAGTTCTTC
>NA|TRBJ1-5|NA|TRBV30
CAWSVDSGGNQPQHF
TGTGCCTGGAGTGTAGATTCGGGAGGCAATCAGCCCCAGCATTTT
>NA|TRBJ1-1|NA|TRBV19
CASSARRMNTEAFF
TGTGCCAGTAGTGCCCGCAGGATGAACACTGAAGCTTTCTTT
>NA|TRBJ1-2|NA|TRBV29-1
CSVDLPGHEGYTF
TGCAGCGTGGACCTTCCGGGACATGAGGGCTACACCTTC
>once|TRBJ1-4|NA|TRBV19
CASSTIHRDRSEKLFF
TGTGCCAGTAGTACGATCCACCGGGATCGAAGCGAAAAACTGTTTTTT
>NA|TRBJ1-1|NA|TRBV5-1
CASSQGHPNTEAFF
TGCGCCAGCAGCCAGGGACACCCAAACACTGAAGCTTTCTTT
>NA|TRBJ2-5|NA|TRBV9
CASSPTGWGETQYF
TGTGCCAGCAGCCCTACAGGGTGGGGGGAGACCCAGTACTTC
>NA|TRBJ2-1|NA|TRBV30
CAWSVGNEQFF
TGTGCCTGGAGTGTCGGGAATGAGCAGTTCTTC
>NA|TRBJ2-1|TRBD2|TRBV2
CASSVSSGTEQFF
TGTGCCAGCAGTGTTTCTAGCGGGACTGAGCAGTTCTTC
>NA|TRBJ2-2|NA|TRBV13
CASSQTGELFF
TGTGCCAGCAGCCAAACCGGGGAGCTGTTTTTT
>once|TRBJ1-1|TRBD1|TRBV27
CATGPGQGIIGTEAFF
TGTGCCACGGGTCCGGGACAGGGGATTATAGGGACTGAAGCTTTCTTT
>NA|TRBJ1-2|TRBD1|TRBV28
CASSETGANYGYTF
TGTGCCAGCAGTGAGACAGGGGCGAACTATGGCTACACCTTC
>NA|TRBJ1-2|TRBD1|TRBV5-6
CASSPRSTGNYGYTF
TGTGCCAGCAGCCCCAGATCGACAGGGAACTATGGCTACACCTTC
>NA|TRBJ2-3|NA|TRBV27
CASSASTGHTDTQYF
TGTGCCAGCAGTGCTTCGACAGGTCACACAGATACGCAGTATTTT
>NA|TRBJ1-1|TRBD1|TRBV7-9
CASGTGDTEAFF
TGTGCCAGTGGTACAGGGGACACTGAAGCTTTCTTT
>few|TRBJ2-5|NA|TRBV5-1
CASREQGKEETQYF
TGCGCCAGCAGGGAGCAGGGAAAGGAAGAGACCCAGTACTTC
>NA|TRBJ2-1|NA|TRBV6-6
CASRQALIGEQFF
TGTGCCAGCCGACAGGCTTTGATCGGTGAGCAGTTCTTC
>once|TRBJ2-2|TRBD2|TRBV7-2
CASSRRPPSGRGESELFF
TGTGCCAGCAGCCGACGCCCCCCTAGCGGGAGGGGAGAATCGGAGCTGTTTTTT
>NA|TRBJ1-5|NA|TRBV30
CAYRSGMGQPQHF
TGTGCCTACCGAAGCGGGATGGGGCAGCCCCAGCATTTT
>NA|TRBJ1-1|NA|TRBV7-2
CASRSTGRGTEAFF
TGTGCCAGCAGGTCGACCGGGCGGGGGACTGAAGCTTTCTTT
>NA|TRBJ2-1|NA|TRBV29-1
CSVDPGDSRSYNEQFF
TGCAGCGTTGACCCCGGTGATAGCCGGTCCTACAATGAGCAGTTCTTC
>NA|TRBJ2-1|TRBD2|TRBV5-1
CASARRAGASNEQFF
TGCGCCAGCGCCAGACGGGCGGGAGCGAGCAATGAGCAGTTCTTC
>NA|TRBJ1-5|NA|TRBV19
CASSNYDGNQPQHF
TGTGCCAGTAGTAACTACGACGGTAATCAGCCCCAGCATTTT
>NA|TRBJ1-5|TRBD1|TRBV5-4
CASSLRGQGLNQPQHF
TGTGCCAGCAGCTTGAGGGGACAGGGGCTCAATCAGCCCCAGCATTTT